This T cell receptor beta chain appears in the sequencing data of a study of blood T cell repertoires in COVID-19. In the study overall: Samples representing acute and convalescent COVID-19 were sourced from the United States, Italy and Spain.

The CDR3 extends over 13 amino acids. Here immunoSEQ multiplex PCR was the method, and the copy in TCRdb shows in-frame clones only, minus some. The table includes approximately 250,000 clones, 65% to 90% detected once. This chain uses TRBV5-3 with TRBJ2-7, with a weak D call TRBD1 (6 bases). TRBV5-3 is marked as an open reading frame, function uncertain. The sequenced material came from peripheral blood. The source is a woman aged 45-65 years with acute or convalescent COVID-19. The CDR3 region has the DNA TGTGTCAAATGGAAACCAGGGGACCACGAGCAGTACTTC. Translation gives CVKWKPGDHEQYF.